The subject of this entry is one T cell receptor beta chain. This entry belongs to a study of shared clonotypes between healthy human individuals. Sequencing was performed with immunoSEQ multiplex PCR; in TCRdb, only in-frame clones are kept and a portion is missing. The sample includes about 2.4 million clones, more than 90% of them seen just once. Per germline, CDR1 MNHEY and CDR2 SVGAGI. CDR3 size: 14 residues. V was clipped by 2 bases and J by 15 bases, with 20 bases between them. Partitioning of CD4+ cells yielded a CD45RA+ naive subset and a CD45RA-negative memory subset. The rearrangement links TRBV6-5 to TRBJ2-1; D is possibly TRBD1 (5 bases). This sequence was found in a man between 18 and 29 years old in good health. The sequencing input was naive CD4+ T cells sorted from blood. Subset indicated: CD45RA+ positively selected. The CDR3: CASSYGEGATRRFF. The CDR3 DNA follows: TGTGCCAGCAGTTACGGAGAAGGGGCGACCCGGCGGTTCTTC.